This T cell receptor (beta chain) comes out of a study of PD-1 blockade in classical Hodgkin lymphoma. Overall study findings and caveats: Differences between repertoires have undefined causes, possibly disease activity or prior therapy. Baseline TCR diversity was reportedly lower in newly diagnosed patients than in healthy donors. It was reported as lower still in relapsed/refractory patients.

Details on this clone: As yet, its antigen is unknown.

The time point here: newly diagnosed, previously untreated cHL patient sample. For comparison, PBMCs from newly diagnosed, untreated classical Hodgkin lymphoma were used. The germline V gene encodes CDR1 MNHEY and CDR2 SMNVEV (reference sequence). V dropped 4 bases and J dropped 6; count of bases not matched to a gene: 8. The CDR3 is 14 residues long. Data came from immunoSEQ multiplex PCR; TCRdb stores just in-frame clones and leaves some out. The sample holds about 30,000 clones; roughly nine tenths are singletons and the top ten take 3.8%. This clonotype originated in a human donor with classical Hodgkin lymphoma. Sequencing was performed on peripheral blood mononuclear cells (PBMCs). The V call is TRBV27, the J call TRBJ1-2; 7 bases agree with TRBD1. CDR3 sequence reads: CASSSSGTANGYTF. The CDR3 nucleotides read TGTGCCAGCAGTTCCTCAGGGACAGCCAATGGCTACACCTTC.